Listed here are 21 T cell receptor beta chains from one sample, sequenced in a study of somatic mutations in cytotoxic T cells in rheumatoid arthritis. TCRdb's copy holds only in-frame clones and misses some; the assay was immunoSEQ multiplex PCR. This repertoire shows 9,000 to 15,000 clones, approximately 73% found once; its top ten account for around a tenth. Sequences were obtained from CD8+ T cells sorted from blood. The receptors come from a woman between 40 and 55 years old in good health.

This clone was picked up one time. J is TRBJ2-7 and V is TRBV5-3; D unclear. TRBV5-3 is treated as an ORF (open reading frame) with a function not yet certain. Trimming left V 4 bases short and J 4 bases short, with 15 bases between. This CDR3 is 14 amino acids long. CDR3 DNA sequence: TGTGCCAGAAGCCCCCTGAGGAGCGAGTACGAGCAGTACTTC. This gives the protein CARSPLRSEYEQYF.

The genes are TRBV2 and TRBJ1-2; D call uncertain. V was trimmed by 3 bases and J by 2 bases, leaving 4 bases between them. There are 12 residues in the CDR3. The V gene's germline CDR1 is SNHLY and CDR2 FYNNEI. The CDR3 region is CASSEGNYGYTF. DNA for the CDR3: TGTGCCAGCAGTGAGGGGAACTATGGCTACACCTTC.

This clone appeared once. The genes are TRBV7-9 and TRBJ2-1, with 10 bases that match TRBD2. The ends lost 4 bases at V and 0 bases at J; junction bases unmatched: 6. This CDR3 region has 17 residues. Germline V gives CDR1 SEHNR, CDR2 FQNEAQ (reference sequence). The CDR3 nucleotides are TGTGCCAGCAGCTCCAGGTCTAGCGGGAGCTCCTACAATGAGCAGTTCTTC. Translation gives CASSSRSSGSSYNEQFF.

The rearrangement links TRBV6-5 to TRBJ1-5; D gene ambiguous. This CDR3 is built from 12 residues. Germline assignment: CDR1 MNHEY and CDR2 SVGAGI. V gave up 4 bases and J gave up 3 bases, with 4 bases separating them. CDR3 amino acids: CASSSPNQPQHF. In DNA form, the CDR3 reads TGTGCCAGCAGTTCCCCCAATCAGCCCCAGCATTTT.

The rearrangement uses TRBV28 and TRBJ1-2; maybe TRBD1 (6 bases). V was cut by 3 bases and J by 5 bases, with 10 bases left in between. Germline-derived CDR1 and CDR2 are MDHEN and SYDVKM. CDR3 length: 13 amino acids. The CDR3 protein is CASSFRTAYGYTF. Here the CDR3 DNA reads TGTGCCAGCAGTTTCAGGACAGCTTATGGCTACACCTTC.

The V gene is TRBV28, the J gene TRBJ1-4; D gene ambiguous. The germline V and J ends were trimmed by 3 bases and 0 bases, with 17 bases remaining between them. Per the germline V gene, CDR1 is MDHEN and CDR2 is SYDVKM. This CDR3 is built from 18 residues. The CDR3 region is CASSLPYRQEATNEKLFF. In DNA form, the CDR3 reads TGTGCCAGCAGTTTGCCTTATCGGCAGGAAGCAACTAATGAAAAACTGTTTTTT.

The chain employs TRBV1 and TRBJ1-6; the table's D call TRBD1 went unverified against the DNA. TRBV1 is a pseudogene. The CDR3 totals 17 residues. DNA of the CDR3: TGCACCAGCAGCCAGGGACAGGACAACTCCTATAATTCACCCCTCCACTTT. Translation: CTSSQGQDNSYNSPLHF.

This rearrangement joins TRBV4-1 to TRBJ1-2; no clear D. Trimming took 0 bases from V and 8 from J, leaving 13 bases between them. The CDR3 has 14 residues. Germline CDR1 and CDR2: MGHRA and YSYEKL. CDR3 in DNA: TGCGCCAGCAGCCAAGAGGCCCCCTTGCGGGGCTACACCTTC. This codes for CASSQEAPLRGYTF.

This chain joins TRBV2 and TRBJ1-1; TRBD1 matches at 9 bases. After removal of 6 bases from V and 1 base from J, the junction contained 3 bases not matched to a gene. CDR3 size: 14 residues. The V gene's germline CDR1 is SNHLY and CDR2 FYNNEI. The CDR3 DNA sequence: TGTGCCAGCAGACAGGGGGCATGGAACACTGAAGCTTTCTTT. This translates into CASRQGAWNTEAFF.

This CDR3 reads CASSTYSGSNEQFF. CDR3 DNA sequence: TGCGCCAGCAGCACCTATAGCGGGAGTAATGAGCAGTTCTTC. The chain employs TRBV5-1 and TRBJ2-1; 9 nucleotides agree with TRBD2. Germline values: CDR1 SGHRS, CDR2 YFSETQ. V was clipped by 4 bases and J by 7 bases; unmatched bases: 6. The CDR3 runs 14 residues.

V usage is TRBV4-3 and J usage is TRBJ1-2; no definite D call. The CDR3 sequence is 16 residues long. Germline V gene lookup returns CDR1 LGHNA and CDR2 YSLEER. V was shortened by 0 bases and J by 4 bases, with 15 bases between the two germline ends. CDR3 nucleotides: TGCGCCAGCAGCCAAGATACCACTTTTGGCCTCTATGGCTACACCTTC. Translating it yields CASSQDTTFGLYGYTF.

The rearrangement joins TRBV28 to TRBJ1-1; a possible D gene is TRBD1 (5 bases). V lost 2 bases, J lost 4 bases, and 14 bases lay in between. The CDR3 contains 15 residues. Germline CDR1 is MDHEN and CDR2 is SYDVKM. CDR3 sequence reads: CASSLGQGFRTEAFF. CDR3 nucleotides: TGTGCCAGCAGTTTAGGCCAGGGTTTTCGCACTGAAGCTTTCTTT.

Only a few counts were recorded for this clone. The CDR3 sequence is CASSQETGGDGYTF. The CDR3 DNA reads as TGTGCCAGCAGCCAAGAAACAGGGGGCGATGGCTACACCTTC. The chain has TRBV4-2 and TRBJ1-2, with TRBD1 matching 9 bases. V was pared by 0 bases and J by 6 bases, with 2 bases of the junction left unmatched. CDR3 length: 14 amino acids. Germline assignment: CDR1 LGHNA and CDR2 YNFKEQ.

V and J are TRBV7-3 and TRBJ2-1; no reliable D call. V was clipped by 3 bases and J by 7 bases, with 10 bases between them. The CDR3 loop spans 13 amino acids. CDR1 and CDR2 from the germline V gene are SGHTA and FQGTGA. CDR3 nucleotide sequence: TGTGCCAGCAGCTTGTTAGCCGGGAATGAGCAGTTCTTC. Its protein is CASSLLAGNEQFF.

The CDR3 loop reads CASSEGTSGYEQYF. In DNA form, the CDR3 reads TGCGCCAGCAGTGAAGGGACTAGCGGATACGAGCAGTACTTC. The chain employs TRBV10-2 and TRBJ2-7; 11 nucleotides agree with TRBD2. Germline loops: CDR1 WSHSY, CDR2 SAAADI. The ends lost 3 bases at V and 4 bases at J; junction bases unmatched: 2. The CDR3 contains 14 residues.

This sequence joins TRBV7-9 and TRBJ1-1; D uncertain. Germline lookup yields CDR1 SEHNR and CDR2 FQNEAQ (reference sequence). Trimming left V 1 base short and J 7 bases short, with 13 bases between. There are 14 residues in the CDR3. CDR3 nucleotides: TGTGCCAGCAGCTTAGATTATTTGGGCAGTGAAGCTTTCTTT. It encodes CASSLDYLGSEAFF.

This clone was recorded once. The rearrangement links TRBV6-5 to TRBJ2-5; the D gene is possibly TRBD2 (6 bases). CDR3 length equals 12 residues. The V end lost 6 bases, the J end lost 6 bases, and 11 bases lay between the germline ends. Germline V gene data show CDR1 as MNHEY and CDR2 as SVGAGI. The CDR3 DNA reads as TGTGCCAGCAGCCCAGGAGGGAAGACCCAGTACTTC. The encoded protein is CASSPGGKTQYF.

V gene TRBV25-1 combines with J gene TRBJ2-7, with D unresolved. V lost 4 bases and J 1 base, leaving 8 bases between the germline ends. Germline CDR1 reads MGHDK; CDR2 reads SYGVNS. This CDR3 comprises 13 residues. CDR3 in DNA: TGTGCCAGCAGTGCCTCTAGTTCCTACGAGCAGTACTTC. Translated, it gives CASSASSSYEQYF.

The V gene is TRBV11-2, the J gene TRBJ2-3, with TRBD1 identical over 8 bases. This CDR3 is built from 16 residues. Germline CDR1 and CDR2: SGHAT and FQNNGV. Losses at the gene ends were 1 base for V and 2 bases for J; bases not matched to a gene: 5. Here the CDR3 reads CASSLGGQGITDTQYF. The DNA of the CDR3 is TGTGCCAGCAGCTTAGGAGGACAGGGTATCACAGATACGCAGTATTTT.

The chain employs TRBV28 and TRBJ1-5; maybe TRBD1 (5 bases). The germline V gene has CDR1 MDHEN and CDR2 SYDVKM. Trimming stripped 5 bases from V and 3 bases from J, with 23 bases between. The CDR3 sequence is 18 residues long. The CDR3, as DNA: TGTGCCAGCAGTCTCCCTCCGGCAGGGCGGGCGGACAATCAGCCCCAGCATTTT. Protein sequence: CASSLPPAGRADNQPQHF.

The chain employs TRBV2 and TRBJ1-1; TRBD1 agrees at 7 bases. This CDR3 contains 13 residues. V shed 5 bases and J 6 bases; nucleotides not matched to a gene: 6. CDR1 and CDR2 from the germline V gene are SNHLY and FYNNEI. Here the CDR3 reads CASSQTGLPEAFF. In DNA form, the CDR3 reads TGTGCCAGCAGTCAGACAGGGTTGCCTGAAGCTTTCTTT.